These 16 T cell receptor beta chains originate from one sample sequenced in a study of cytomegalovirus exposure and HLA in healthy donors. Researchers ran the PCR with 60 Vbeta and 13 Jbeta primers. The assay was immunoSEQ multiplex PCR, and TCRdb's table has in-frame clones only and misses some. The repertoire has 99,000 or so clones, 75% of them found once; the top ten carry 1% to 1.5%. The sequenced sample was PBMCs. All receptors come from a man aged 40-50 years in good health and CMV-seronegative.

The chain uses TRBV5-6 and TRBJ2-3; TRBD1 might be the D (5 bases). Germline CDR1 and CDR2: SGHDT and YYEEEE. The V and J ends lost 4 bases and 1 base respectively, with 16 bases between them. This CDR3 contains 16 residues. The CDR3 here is CASSRRGPTGTDTQYF. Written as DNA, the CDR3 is TGTGCCAGCAGCAGAAGGGGCCCTACGGGCACAGATACGCAGTATTTT.

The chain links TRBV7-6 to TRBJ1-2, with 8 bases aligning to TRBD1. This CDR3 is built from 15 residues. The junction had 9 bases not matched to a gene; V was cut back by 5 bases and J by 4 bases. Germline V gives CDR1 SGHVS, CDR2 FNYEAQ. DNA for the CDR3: TGTGCCAGCAGCCCCACTGGACAGGGTGGCTATGGCTACACCTTC. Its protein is CASSPTGQGGYGYTF.

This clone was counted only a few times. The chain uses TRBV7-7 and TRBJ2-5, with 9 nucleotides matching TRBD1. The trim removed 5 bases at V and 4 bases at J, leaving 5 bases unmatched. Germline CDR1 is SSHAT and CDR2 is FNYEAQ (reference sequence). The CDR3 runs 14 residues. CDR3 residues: CASSRPGQGETQYF. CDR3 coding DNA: TGTGCCAGCAGCCGACCGGGACAGGGAGAGACCCAGTACTTC.

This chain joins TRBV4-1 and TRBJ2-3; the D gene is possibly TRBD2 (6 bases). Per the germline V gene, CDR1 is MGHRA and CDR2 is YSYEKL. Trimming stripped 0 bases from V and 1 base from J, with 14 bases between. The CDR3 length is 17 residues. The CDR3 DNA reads TGCGCCAGCAGCCAAGAAAGGATGGCTAGCGGCACAGATACGCAGTATTTT. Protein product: CASSQERMASGTDTQYF.

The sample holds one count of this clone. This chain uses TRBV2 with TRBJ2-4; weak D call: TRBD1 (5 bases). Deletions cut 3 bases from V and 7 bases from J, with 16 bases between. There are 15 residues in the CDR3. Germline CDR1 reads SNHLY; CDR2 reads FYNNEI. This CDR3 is CASSDMRQGRNIQYF. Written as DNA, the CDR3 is TGTGCCAGCAGTGATATGAGGCAGGGTCGGAACATTCAGTACTTC.

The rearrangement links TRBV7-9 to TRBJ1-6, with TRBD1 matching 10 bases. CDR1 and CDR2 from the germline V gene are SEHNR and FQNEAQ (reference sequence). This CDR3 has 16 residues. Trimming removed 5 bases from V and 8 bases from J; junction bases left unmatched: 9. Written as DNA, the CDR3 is TGTGCCAGCAGCCCACCGGGACAGGGGAGCGATTCACCCCTCCACTTT. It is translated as CASSPPGQGSDSPLHF.

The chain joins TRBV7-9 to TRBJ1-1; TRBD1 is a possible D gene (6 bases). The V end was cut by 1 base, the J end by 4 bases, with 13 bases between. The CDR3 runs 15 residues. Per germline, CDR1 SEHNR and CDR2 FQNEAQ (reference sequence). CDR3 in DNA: TGTGCCAGCAGCTTAGACGGGGGGGCCCGCACTGAAGCTTTCTTT. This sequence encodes CASSLDGGARTEAFF.

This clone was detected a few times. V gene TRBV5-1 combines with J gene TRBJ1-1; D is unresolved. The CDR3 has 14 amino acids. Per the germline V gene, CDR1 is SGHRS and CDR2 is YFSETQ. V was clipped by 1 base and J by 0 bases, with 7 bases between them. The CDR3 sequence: CASSLYSLNTEAFF. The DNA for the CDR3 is TGCGCCAGCAGCTTGTACAGTTTGAACACTGAAGCTTTCTTT.

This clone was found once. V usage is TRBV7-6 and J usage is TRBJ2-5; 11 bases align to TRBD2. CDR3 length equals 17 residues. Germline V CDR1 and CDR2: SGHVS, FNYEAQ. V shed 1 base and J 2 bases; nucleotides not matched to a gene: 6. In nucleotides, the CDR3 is TGTGCCAGCAGCTTAGTAACTAGCGGGAGTTCTCAAGAGACCCAGTACTTC. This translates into CASSLVTSGSSQETQYF.

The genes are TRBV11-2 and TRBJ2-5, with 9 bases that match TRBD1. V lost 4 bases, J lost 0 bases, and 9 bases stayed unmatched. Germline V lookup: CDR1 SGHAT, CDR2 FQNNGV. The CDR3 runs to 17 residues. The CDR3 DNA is TGTGCCAGCAGCTCGGGGACAGGGCCGAGGAACCAAGAGACCCAGTACTTC. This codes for CASSSGTGPRNQETQYF.

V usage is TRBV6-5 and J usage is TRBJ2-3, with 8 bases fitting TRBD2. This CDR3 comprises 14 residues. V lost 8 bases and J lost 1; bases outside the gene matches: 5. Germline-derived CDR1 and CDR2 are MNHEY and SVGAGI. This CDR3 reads CASGRGGRTDTQYF. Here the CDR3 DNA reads TGTGCCAGCGGCCGGGGGGGCCGCACAGATACGCAGTATTTT.

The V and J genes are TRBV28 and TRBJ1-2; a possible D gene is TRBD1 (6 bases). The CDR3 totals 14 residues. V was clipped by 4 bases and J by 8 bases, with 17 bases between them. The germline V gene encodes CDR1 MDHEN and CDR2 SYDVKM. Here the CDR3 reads CASSSGAVTPGYTF. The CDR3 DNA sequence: TGTGCCAGCAGTTCAGGGGCGGTGACGCCCGGCTACACCTTC.

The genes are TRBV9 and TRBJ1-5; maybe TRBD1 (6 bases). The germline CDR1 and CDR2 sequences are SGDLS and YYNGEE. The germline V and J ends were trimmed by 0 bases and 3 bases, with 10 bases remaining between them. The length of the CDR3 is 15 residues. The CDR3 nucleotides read TGTGCCAGCAGCGTAGGGACAGTAGCCAATCAGCCCCAGCATTTT. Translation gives CASSVGTVANQPQHF.

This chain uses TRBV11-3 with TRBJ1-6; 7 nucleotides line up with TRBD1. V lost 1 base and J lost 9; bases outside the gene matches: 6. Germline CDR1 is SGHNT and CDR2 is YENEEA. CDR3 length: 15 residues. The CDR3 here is CASSLGRQGSSPLHF. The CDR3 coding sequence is TGTGCCAGCAGCTTAGGGCGACAGGGTAGTTCACCCCTCCACTTT.

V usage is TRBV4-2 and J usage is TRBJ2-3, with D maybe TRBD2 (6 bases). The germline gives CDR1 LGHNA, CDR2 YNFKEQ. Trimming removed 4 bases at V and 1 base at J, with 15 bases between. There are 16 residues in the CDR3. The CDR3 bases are TGTGCCAGCAGCCCCTACTTAACGGGGGGCACAGATACGCAGTATTTT. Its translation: CASSPYLTGGTDTQYF.

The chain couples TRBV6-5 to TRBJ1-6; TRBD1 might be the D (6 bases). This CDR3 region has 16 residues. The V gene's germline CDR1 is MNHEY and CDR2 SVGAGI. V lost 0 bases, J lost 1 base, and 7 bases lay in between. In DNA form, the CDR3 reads TGTGCCAGCAGTTACTCTCAGGGGTCCTATAATTCACCCCTCCACTTT. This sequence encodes CASSYSQGSYNSPLHF.